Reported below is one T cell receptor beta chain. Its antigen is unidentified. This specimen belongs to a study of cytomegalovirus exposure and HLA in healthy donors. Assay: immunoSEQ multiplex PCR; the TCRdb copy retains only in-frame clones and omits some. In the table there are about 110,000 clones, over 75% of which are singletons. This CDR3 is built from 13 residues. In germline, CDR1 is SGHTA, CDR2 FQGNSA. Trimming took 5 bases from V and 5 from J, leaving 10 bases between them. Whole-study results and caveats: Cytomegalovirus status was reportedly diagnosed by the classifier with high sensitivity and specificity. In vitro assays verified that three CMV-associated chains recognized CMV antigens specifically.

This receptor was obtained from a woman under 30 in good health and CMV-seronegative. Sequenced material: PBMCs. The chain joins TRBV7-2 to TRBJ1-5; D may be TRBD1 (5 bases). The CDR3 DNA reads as TGTGCCAGCAGCCCAACGGGGGATCAGCCCCAGCATTTT. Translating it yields CASSPTGDQPQHF.